Listed below are T cell receptor beta chains from one sample, sequenced in a study of cytomegalovirus exposure and HLA in healthy donors. Using immunoSEQ multiplex PCR, the repertoire was profiled, and TCRdb retains in-frame clones only, with some absent. The sample yields 120,000 to 150,000 clones, 82% seen once. The sequencing sample was made of PBMCs. The receptor source for this set is a man younger than 35 in good health and CMV-seropositive. Each CDR3 is given with its conserved first and last residue. Each record gives: J gene, clone size, D gene, CDR3 length, V gene, CDR3 DNA, CDR3 protein. The D gene is left open where the match is weak. Not all rows give a size; the values are once, few, many and, for expanded clones, a class.

>TRBJ1-3|few|NA|14|TRBV30
TGTGCCTGGAGGGACTACGGCTCTGGAAACACCATATATTTT
CAWRDYGSGNTIYF
>TRBJ1-2|NA|TRBD1|15|TRBV28
TGTGCCAGCAACCCTGTAAGGGGGCTCGGCTATGGCTACACCTTC
CASNPVRGLGYGYTF
>TRBJ1-5|NA|NA|15|TRBV7-8
TGTGCCAGCAGCTTCAACGCAGGGGGCAATCAGCCCCAGCATTTT
CASSFNAGGNQPQHF
>TRBJ2-2|once|TRBD1|15|TRBV7-6
TGTGCCAGCAGCTTAGGACAGGGGAGGTCCGGGGAGCTGTTTTTT
CASSLGQGRSGELFF
>TRBJ2-7|NA|NA|13|TRBV7-3
TGTGCCAGCAGCCTAGGCGGGGACTACGAGCAGTACTTC
CASSLGGDYEQYF
>TRBJ2-5|NA|NA|15|TRBV5-1
TGCGCCAGCAGCTTGACTCAACCCTTACAAGAGACCCAGTACTTC
CASSLTQPLQETQYF
>TRBJ1-2|NA|NA|13|TRBV5-8
TGTGCCAGCAGCTTGTACGAAAGACTGAGCTACACCTTC
CASSLYERLSYTF
>TRBJ2-2|NA|NA|16|TRBV19
TGTGCCAGTAGTACCCTGGGTGGGCTGAACACCGGGGAGCTGTTTTTT
CASSTLGGLNTGELFF
>TRBJ1-5|NA|NA|13|TRBV21-1
TGTGCCAGCAGCCGTACTCCCCCCGGGCCCCAGCATTTT
CASSRTPPGPQHF
>TRBJ2-2|NA|NA|14|TRBV11-3
TGTGCCAGCAGCTTAGGGAGAGACACCGGGGAGCTGTTTTTT
CASSLGRDTGELFF
>TRBJ2-7|NA|NA|14|TRBV5-1
TGCGCCAGCAGCTTGGTACCAGGGTCATACGAGCAGTACTTC
CASSLVPGSYEQYF
>TRBJ1-1|NA|NA|15|TRBV7-6
TGTGCCAGCAGCTTAGCGGCAGGGCGGTCCACTGAAGCTTTCTTT
CASSLAAGRSTEAFF
>TRBJ2-3|NA|NA|15|TRBV25-1
TGTGCCAGCAGTGAAAGGTCAGGGGTCACAGATACGCAGTATTTT
CASSERSGVTDTQYF
>TRBJ2-7|NA|NA|13|TRBV5-1
TGCGCCAGCAGCTTGGAGCAGGGTTACGAGCAGTACTTC
CASSLEQGYEQYF
>TRBJ1-1|NA|NA|12|TRBV25-1
TGTGCCAGCAGTGAATTAAACACTGAAGCTTTCTTT
CASSELNTEAFF
>TRBJ1-5|NA|TRBD1|16|TRBV6-6
TGTGCCAGCAGCTTAGGACAGGGGGATATCAATCAGCCCCAGCATTTT
CASSLGQGDINQPQHF
>TRBJ2-3|NA|NA|14|TRBV11-3
TGTGCCAGCAGCATGGGCTCATTGACAGATACGCAGTATTTT
CASSMGSLTDTQYF
>TRBJ2-7|NA|NA|14|TRBV6-5
TGTGCCAGCAGTGACCGACTAACATACCACGAGCAGTACTTC
CASSDRLTYHEQYF
>TRBJ1-3|NA|NA|16|TRBV9
TGTGCCAGCAGCGTAGAACAGGCGCCCTCTGGAAACACCATATATTTT
CASSVEQAPSGNTIYF
>TRBJ2-3|NA|TRBD2|15|TRBV7-9
TGTGCCAGCAGCTTAGGGACTAGCTACACAGATACGCAGTATTTT
CASSLGTSYTDTQYF
>TRBJ2-1|NA|TRBD1|13|TRBV6-6
TGTGCCAGCAGACTTGACAGGGTCGGTGAGCAGTTCTTC
CASRLDRVGEQFF
>TRBJ2-7|NA|NA|15|TRBV4-2
TGTGCCAGCAGCCAAGAAAACAGGATATACTACGAGCAGTACTTC
CASSQENRIYYEQYF
>TRBJ1-2|NA|TRBD1|12|TRBV6-4
TGTGCCAGCAGACAGGGGACAGGTGGCTACACCTTC
CASRQGTGGYTF
>TRBJ1-5|few|TRBD1|15|TRBV6-1
TGTGCCAGCAGTGTAGGAACAGGGGGACGTCAGCCCCAGCATTTT
CASSVGTGGRQPQHF
>TRBJ2-7|NA|TRBD2|16|TRBV5-4
TGTGCCAGCAGCCTTACTAGCGTCGTGGCCTCCTACGAGCAGTACTTC
CASSLTSVVASYEQYF
>TRBJ1-3|NA|NA|18|TRBV7-2
TGTGCCAGCAGCTTAAAGTTTATGGGCAGGAACTCTGGAAACACCATATATTTT
CASSLKFMGRNSGNTIYF
>TRBJ2-1|NA|TRBD1|15|TRBV18
TGTGCCAGCGCACCCGGACAGGGGGCAGGTAATGAGCAGTTCTTC
CASAPGQGAGNEQFF
>TRBJ2-3|NA|NA|14|TRBV18
TGTGCCAGCTCACCAGGTCTACGAACAGATACGCAGTATTTT
CASSPGLRTDTQYF
>TRBJ2-6|NA|TRBD2|20|TRBV5-1
TGCGCCAGCAGCTGGTCGGGACTAGCGGGAGGACACTCTGGGGCCAACGTCCTGACTTTC
CASSWSGLAGGHSGANVLTF
>TRBJ1-1|few|TRBD1|15|TRBV2
TGTGCCAGCAGTGTGGGGCAGGGGGAGACGCAGAGGGCTTTCTTT
CASSVGQGETQRAFF
>TRBJ1-2|NA|TRBD1|13|TRBV10-1
TGCGCCAGCAGTGCGGGACAGGGTTATGGCTACACCTTC
CASSAGQGYGYTF
>TRBJ2-3|once|TRBD2|16|TRBV9
TGTGCCAGCAGCCCTCTAGCGGGAGGGGCGGCAGATACGCAGTATTTT
CASSPLAGGAADTQYF
>TRBJ2-5|few|TRBD1|16|TRBV28
TGTGCCAGCAGAGCCTCCGGGACAGGGCGTTCAGAGACCCAGTACTTC
CASRASGTGRSETQYF
>TRBJ1-1|NA|NA|15|TRBV28
TGTGCCAGCAGTTTAGATGGGACTTCGGGAACTGAAGCTTTCTTT
CASSLDGTSGTEAFF
>TRBJ1-5|once|NA|15|TRBV2
TGTGCCAGCAGTGAAACAGTTAATAGCAATCAGCCCCAGCATTTT
CASSETVNSNQPQHF
>TRBJ2-7|NA|NA|15|TRBV7-8
TGTGCCAGCAGCTTTAGCATCGGAAGCTCCTACGAGCAGTACTTC
CASSFSIGSSYEQYF
>TRBJ2-3|NA|NA|16|TRBV14
TGTGCCAGCAGCCAAGGGCCGTATACGCCCACAGATACGCAGTATTTT
CASSQGPYTPTDTQYF
>TRBJ1-1|NA|TRBD1|15|TRBV7-3
TGTGCCAGCAGCCTAGGACAGGTGATGAACACTGAAGCTTTCTTT
CASSLGQVMNTEAFF
>TRBJ2-7|NA|TRBD2|15|TRBV2
TGTGCCAGCAGTCGCGGGACTAGCGGGTCCTACGAGCAGTACTTC
CASSRGTSGSYEQYF
>TRBJ2-7|NA|NA|13|TRBV27
TGTGCCAGCAGTACGACAGGTGCCTACGAGCAGTACTTC
CASSTTGAYEQYF
>TRBJ2-5|NA|NA|16|TRBV6-6
TGTGCCAGCAGTTTAGAAGCAGGGAAGGGAAAAGAGACCCAGTACTTC
CASSLEAGKGKETQYF
>TRBJ1-4|NA|NA|13|TRBV18
TGTGCCAGCTCAGGGGCGCTTAATGAAAAACTGTTTTTT
CASSGALNEKLFF
>TRBJ2-1|NA|NA|13|TRBV29-1
TGCAGCGTTGATGGACAGATCTACAATGAGCAGTTCTTC
CSVDGQIYNEQFF
>TRBJ2-5|few|NA|15|TRBV4-1
TGCGCCAGCAGCCAGGGGTCGGCAGGGGAAGAGACCCAGTACTTC
CASSQGSAGEETQYF
>TRBJ2-7|NA|TRBD1|17|TRBV4-1
TGCGCCAGCAGCCAGGTCCCCCGGACAGGGTCAGCCTACGAGCAGTACTTC
CASSQVPRTGSAYEQYF
>TRBJ2-6|NA|TRBD1|13|TRBV11-2
TGTGCCAGCAGCTCGGACAGGGGCAACGTCCTGACTTTC
CASSSDRGNVLTF
>TRBJ2-1|NA|NA|14|TRBV25-1
TGTGCCAGCAGTGAATATGACGGCGGGGATAAGCAGTTCTTC
CASSEYDGGDKQFF
>TRBJ1-4|NA|NA|18|TRBV13
TGTGCCAGCAGCTTAGAGAGGGCAGGGGCTAACCACCACGAAAAACTGTTTTTT
CASSLERAGANHHEKLFF
>TRBJ2-3|NA|NA|15|TRBV5-1
TGCGCCAGCAGCTTAACAGATTTGGGCACAGATACGCAGTATTTT
CASSLTDLGTDTQYF
>TRBJ2-5|NA|NA|14|TRBV5-1
TGCGCCAGCAGCTTGCGGGATAAGATCGAGACCCAGTACTTC
CASSLRDKIETQYF
>TRBJ2-7|NA|TRBD2|15|TRBV6-1
TGTGCCAGCAGCAGGACTAGCGGTAAAGCCTACGAGCAGTACTTC
CASSRTSGKAYEQYF